This T cell receptor beta chain was recorded in a study of T-cell memory formation after mild COVID-19. TCRdb reprocessed the 5' RACE reads with MiXCR, giving one entry per CDR3 protein. The data hold about 57,000 distinct CDR3 sequences, with 10% to 15% observed a single time. Trimming cost V 6 bases and J 1 base, with 15 bases left between them. Germline CDR1 is MNHNY and CDR2 is SVGAGI (reference sequence). The CDR3 consists of 15 residues. This clonotype was seen ten or more times. The sample taken for sequencing was PBMCs or a T cell subset sorted from them (not recorded which). The origin of this receptor is a man younger than 35 who had mild COVID-19 (a few samples of this study predate the infection). Cell type and time point are not known. The chain recombines TRBV6-6 with TRBJ1-1, with D possibly matching TRBD1 (6 bases). The CDR3 region has the DNA TGTGCCAGCAGCTCAAAGGGGGGCAAGAACACTGAAGCTTTCTTT. It translates to CASSSKGGKNTEAFF.